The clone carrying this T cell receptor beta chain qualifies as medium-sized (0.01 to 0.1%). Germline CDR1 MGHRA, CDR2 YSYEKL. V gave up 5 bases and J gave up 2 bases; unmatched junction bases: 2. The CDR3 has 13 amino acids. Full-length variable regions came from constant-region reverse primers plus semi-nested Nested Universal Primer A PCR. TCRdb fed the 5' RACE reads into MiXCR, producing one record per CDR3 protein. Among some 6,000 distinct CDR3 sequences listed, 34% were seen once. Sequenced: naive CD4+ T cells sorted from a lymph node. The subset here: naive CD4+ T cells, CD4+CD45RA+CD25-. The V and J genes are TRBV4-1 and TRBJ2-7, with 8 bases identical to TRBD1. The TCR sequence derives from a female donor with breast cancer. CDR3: CASSGDRTYEQYF. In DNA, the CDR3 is TGCGCCAGCAGCGGGGACAGGACCTACGAGCAGTACTTC.